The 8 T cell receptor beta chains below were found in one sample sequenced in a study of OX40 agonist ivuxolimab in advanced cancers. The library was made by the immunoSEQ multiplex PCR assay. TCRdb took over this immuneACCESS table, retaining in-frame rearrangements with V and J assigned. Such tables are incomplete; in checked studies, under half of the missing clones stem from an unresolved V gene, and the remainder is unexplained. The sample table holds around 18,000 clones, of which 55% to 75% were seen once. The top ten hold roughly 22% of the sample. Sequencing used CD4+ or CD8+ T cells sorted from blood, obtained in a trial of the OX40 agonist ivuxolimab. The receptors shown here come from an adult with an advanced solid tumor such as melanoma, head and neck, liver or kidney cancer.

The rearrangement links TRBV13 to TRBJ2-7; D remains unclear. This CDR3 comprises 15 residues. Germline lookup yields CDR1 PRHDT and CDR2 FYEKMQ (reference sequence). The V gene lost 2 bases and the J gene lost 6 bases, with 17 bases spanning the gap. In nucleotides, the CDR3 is TGTGCCAGCAGCTTACGGATGCAGAATAAGGGCGAGCAGTACTTC. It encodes CASSLRMQNKGEQYF. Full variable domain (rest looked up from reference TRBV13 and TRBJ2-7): AAGVIQSPRHLIKEKRETATLKCYPIPRHDTVYWYQQGPGQDPQFLISFYEKMQSDKGSIPDRFSAQQFSDYHSELNMSSLELGDSALYFCASSLRMQNKGEQYFGPGTRLTVT.

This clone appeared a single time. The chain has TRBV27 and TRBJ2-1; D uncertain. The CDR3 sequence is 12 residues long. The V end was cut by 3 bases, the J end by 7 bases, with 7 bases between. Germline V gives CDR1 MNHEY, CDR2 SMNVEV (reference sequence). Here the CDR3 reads CASSFTLNEQFF. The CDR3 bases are TGTGCCAGCAGTTTCACCCTGAATGAGCAGTTCTTC.

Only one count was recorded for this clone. CDR3: CASGSPETRHHGTDTQYF. The DNA for the CDR3 is TGTGCCAGCGGCTCCCCCGAGACTAGACACCACGGGACAGATACGCAGTATTTT. V usage is TRBV7-8 and J usage is TRBJ2-3; D perhaps matches TRBD2 (6 bases). Germline V gene lookup returns CDR1 SGHVS and CDR2 FQNEAQ. The CDR3 is made up of 18 amino acids. The V gene lost 8 bases and the J gene lost 3 bases, with 27 bases spanning the gap.

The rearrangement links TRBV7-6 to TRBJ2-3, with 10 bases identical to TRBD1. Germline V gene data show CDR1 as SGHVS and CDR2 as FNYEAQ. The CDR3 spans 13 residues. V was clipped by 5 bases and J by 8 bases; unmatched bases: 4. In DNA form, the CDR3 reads TGTGCCAGCAGCACCAGGACAGGGGGTACGCAGTATTTT. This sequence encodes CASSTRTGGTQYF. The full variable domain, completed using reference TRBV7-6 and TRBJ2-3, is GAGVSQSPRYKVTKRGQDVALRCDPISGHVSLYWYRQALGQGPEFLTYFNYEAQQDKSGLPNDRFSAERPEGSISTLTIQRTEQRDSAMYRCASSTRTGGTQYFGPGTRLTVL.

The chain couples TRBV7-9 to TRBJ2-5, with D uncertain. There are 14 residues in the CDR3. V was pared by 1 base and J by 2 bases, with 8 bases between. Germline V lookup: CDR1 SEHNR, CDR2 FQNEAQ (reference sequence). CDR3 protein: CASSLVGSQETQYF. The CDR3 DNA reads TGTGCCAGCAGCTTAGTGGGCAGTCAAGAGACCCAGTACTTC.

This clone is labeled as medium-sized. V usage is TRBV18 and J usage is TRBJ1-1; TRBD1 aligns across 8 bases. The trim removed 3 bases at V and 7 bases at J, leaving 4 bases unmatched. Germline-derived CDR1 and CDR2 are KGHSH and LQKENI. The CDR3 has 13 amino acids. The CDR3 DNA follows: TGTGCCAGCTCACCCGCAGGGGGCAATGAAGCTTTCTTT. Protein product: CASSPAGGNEAFF.

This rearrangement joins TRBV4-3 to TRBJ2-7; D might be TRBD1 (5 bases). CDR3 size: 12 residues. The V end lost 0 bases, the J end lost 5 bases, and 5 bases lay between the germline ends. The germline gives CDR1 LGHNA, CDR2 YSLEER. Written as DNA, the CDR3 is TGCGCCAGCAGCCAAGAGGGGCACGAGCAGTACTTC. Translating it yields CASSQEGHEQYF.

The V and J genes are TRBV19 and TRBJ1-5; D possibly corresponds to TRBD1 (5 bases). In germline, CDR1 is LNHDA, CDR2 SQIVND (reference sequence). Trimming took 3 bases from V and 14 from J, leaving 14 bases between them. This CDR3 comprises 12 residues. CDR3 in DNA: TGTGCCAGTAGTATTGGGGCAGGACTTAAGCATTTT. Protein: CASSIGAGLKHF.